The clone carrying this TCR beta chain was counted ten times or more. TCRdb processed the 5' RACE reads anew with MiXCR; each CDR3 protein has one entry. The repertoire holds a few hundred thousand distinct CDR3 sequences, about 8% seen once, with approximately 3% in the top ten. This specimen belongs to a study of identical twins. These data are also associated with another study on yellow fever vaccine responses in identical twins.

Sequenced material: CD8+ T cells sorted from blood. The sequence came from a woman younger than 30 in good health.

CDR3 bases: TGTGCCAGCAGTTTCTCCGGTGGCTCCTACGAGCAGTACTTC. It yields the protein CASSFSGGSYEQYF. The gene calls are TRBV12-3 or TRBV12-4 and TRBJ2-7; no reliable D call. V lost 3 bases and J lost 0, with 9 bases in between. The CDR3 contains 14 residues.